Listed below are T cell receptor beta chains from one sample, sequenced in a study of blood T cell repertoires in COVID-19. Sequencing used immunoSEQ multiplex PCR; TCRdb keeps in-frame clones, though not all of them. The sample consists of about 290,000 clones, over 80% of them appearing once. The sample consisted of peripheral blood. The receptors shown here come from a woman aged 45-59 years with active or convalescent COVID-19. CDR3s include the opening cysteine and the closing phenylalanine or tryptophan. The D gene is left open where the match is weak. Clone size is shown for a subset of rows, as once, few, many or a class of expanded clone.

clone size	J gene	V gene	D gene	CDR3 protein	CDR3 DNA
-	TRBJ1-1	TRBV27	-	CASSFSTNTEAFF	TGTGCCAGCAGTTTTAGTACCAACACTGAAGCTTTCTTT
-	TRBJ2-2	TRBV28	-	CAGGGGENTGELFF	TGTGCCGGCGGTGGAGGTGAGAACACCGGGGAGCTGTTTTTT
-	TRBJ2-3	TRBV4-2	-	CASSQLQGGSTDTQYF	TGTGCCAGCAGCCAATTACAGGGTGGTAGCACAGATACGCAGTATTTT
once	TRBJ2-1	TRBV6-5	-	CASSQWTISYNEQFF	TGTGCCAGCAGTCAGTGGACTATCTCCTACAATGAGCAGTTCTTC
-	TRBJ1-1	TRBV10-3	-	CAIVGGGGTEAFF	TGTGCCATAGTGGGGGGGGGTGGCACTGAAGCTTTCTTT
-	TRBJ1-3	TRBV3-1/TRBV3-2	-	CASSQVGAGYSSGNTIYF	TGTGCCAGCAGCCAAGTGGGGGCCGGTTACTCCTCTGGAAACACCATATATTTT
-	TRBJ1-2	TRBV6-1	-	CASSEYGGRLGYTF	TGTGCCAGCAGTGAATATGGGGGCAGACTGGGCTACACCTTC
-	TRBJ2-3	TRBV21-1	-	CASSKGGGRGDTQYF	TGTGCCAGCAGCAAAGGGGGCGGGAGGGGAGATACGCAGTATTTT
-	TRBJ2-1	TRBV5-1	-	CASSWEAASSYNEQFF	TGCGCCAGCAGCTGGGAAGCGGCTAGCTCCTACAATGAGCAGTTCTTC
-	TRBJ2-5	TRBV4-1	TRBD1	CASSRNNRGRGETQYF	TGCGCCAGCAGCAGGAATAACAGGGGGCGGGGAGAGACCCAGTACTTC
-	TRBJ1-4	TRBV5-1	-	CASSLYSYNEKLFF	TGCGCCAGCAGCTTATACAGCTATAATGAAAAACTGTTTTTT
once	TRBJ2-2	TRBV7-3	-	CASSYDRLEWGGELFF	TGTGCCAGCAGCTACGATCGACTAGAATGGGGCGGGGAGCTGTTTTTT
-	TRBJ1-1	TRBV7-2	TRBD1	CASSSDRGTEAFF	TGTGCCAGCAGCTCGGACAGGGGGACTGAAGCTTTCTTT
-	TRBJ2-7	TRBV28	-	CASSLHAGTEGYEQYF	TGTGCCAGCAGTTTACACGCAGGGACGGAGGGTTACGAGCAGTACTTC
-	TRBJ1-1	TRBV5-6	TRBD1	CASSLGQGAAEAFF	TGTGCCAGCAGCTTGGGACAGGGGGCCGCTGAAGCTTTCTTT
-	TRBJ1-2	TRBV19	TRBD1	CASSTPRTGRGYTF	TGTGCCAGTAGTACGCCTCGGACAGGGAGAGGCTACACCTTC
-	TRBJ2-1	TRBV15	-	CATSRALGLPNEQFF	TGTGCCACCAGCAGAGCCCTAGGTCTACCGAATGAGCAGTTCTTC
-	TRBJ1-6	TRBV3-1/TRBV3-2	TRBD1	CASSPSGQGNSPLHF	TGTGCCAGCAGCCCATCAGGACAGGGCAATTCACCCCTCCACTTT
-	TRBJ1-1	TRBV13	TRBD1	CASSWTGMNTEAFF	TGTGCCAGCAGCTGGACAGGGATGAACACTGAAGCTTTCTTT
-	TRBJ2-5	TRBV5-5	-	CASSRGSGETQYF	TGTGCCAGCAGCCGAGGGTCCGGCGAGACCCAGTACTTC
-	TRBJ2-7	TRBV19	-	CASSAKRTGFSYEQYF	TGTGCCAGTAGTGCAAAACGAACGGGATTCTCCTACGAGCAGTACTTC
-	TRBJ2-7	TRBV7-2	-	CASSLGTPPYEQYF	TGTGCCAGCAGCTTGGGGACTCCCCCCTACGAGCAGTACTTC